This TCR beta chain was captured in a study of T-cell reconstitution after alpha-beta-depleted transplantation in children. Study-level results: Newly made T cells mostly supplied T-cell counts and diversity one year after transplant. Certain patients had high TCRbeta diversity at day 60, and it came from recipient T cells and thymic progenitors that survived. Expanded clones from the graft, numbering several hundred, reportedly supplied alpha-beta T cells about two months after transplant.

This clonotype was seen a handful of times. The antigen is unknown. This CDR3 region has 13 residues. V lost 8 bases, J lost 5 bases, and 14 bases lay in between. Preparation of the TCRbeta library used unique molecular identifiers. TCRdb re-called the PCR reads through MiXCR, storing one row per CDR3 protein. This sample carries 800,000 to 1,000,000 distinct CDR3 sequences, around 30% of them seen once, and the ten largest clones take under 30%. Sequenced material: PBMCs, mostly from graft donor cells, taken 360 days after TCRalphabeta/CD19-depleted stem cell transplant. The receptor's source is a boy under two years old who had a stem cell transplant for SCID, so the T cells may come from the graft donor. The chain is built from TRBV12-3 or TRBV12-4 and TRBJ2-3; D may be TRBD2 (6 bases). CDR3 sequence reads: CASEDRGEDTQYF. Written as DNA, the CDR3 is TGTGCCAGCGAAGATCGCGGGGAAGATACGCAGTATTTT.